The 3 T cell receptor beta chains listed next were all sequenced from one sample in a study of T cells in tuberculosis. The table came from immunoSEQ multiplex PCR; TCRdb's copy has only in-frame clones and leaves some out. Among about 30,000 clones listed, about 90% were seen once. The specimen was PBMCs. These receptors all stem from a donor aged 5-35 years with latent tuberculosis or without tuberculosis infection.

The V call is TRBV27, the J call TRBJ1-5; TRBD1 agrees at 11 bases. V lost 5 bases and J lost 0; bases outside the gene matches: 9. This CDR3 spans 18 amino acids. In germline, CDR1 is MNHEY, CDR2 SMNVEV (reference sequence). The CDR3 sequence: CASSRTPGQGGSNQPQHF. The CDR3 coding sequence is TGTGCCAGCAGTCGTACTCCGGGACAGGGGGGTAGCAATCAGCCCCAGCATTTT.

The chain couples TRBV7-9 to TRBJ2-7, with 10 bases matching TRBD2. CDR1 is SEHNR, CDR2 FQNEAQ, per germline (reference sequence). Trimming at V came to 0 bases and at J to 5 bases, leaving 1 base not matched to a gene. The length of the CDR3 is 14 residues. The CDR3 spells CASSLASGGHEQYF. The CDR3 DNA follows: TGTGCCAGCAGCTTAGCTAGCGGGGGGCACGAGCAGTACTTC.

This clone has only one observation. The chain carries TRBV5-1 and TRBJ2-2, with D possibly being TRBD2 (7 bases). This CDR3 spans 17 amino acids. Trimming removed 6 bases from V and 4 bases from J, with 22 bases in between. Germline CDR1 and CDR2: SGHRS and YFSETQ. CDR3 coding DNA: TGCGCCAGCACCTGGGGGGGCAGTCAATCTAGCACCGGGGAGCTGTTTTTT. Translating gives CASTWGGSQSSTGELFF.